This TCR beta chain was observed in a study of post-analysis software for immune sequencing data. General study results and limits: Five or six TRBV segments, TRBV5-6, TRBV5-1 and TRBV20-1 among them, were found more frequent in patients than controls. The study found significantly lower normalized Chao1 diversity in multiple sclerosis patients than in controls. With F measure, samples from one preparation batch clustered together strongly.

Notes on this clonotype: Its matching antigen is unknown.

Researchers reported that TCR beta cDNA libraries carried unique molecular identifiers. TCRdb processed the PCR reads anew with MiXCR; each CDR3 protein has one entry. The data contain roughly 620,000 distinct CDR3 sequences, 44% of them singletons. The CDR3 has 15 amino acids. With V trimmed by 1 base and J by 5 bases, 7 bases remained unmatched. The sample taken for sequencing was blood. The receptor's source is a girl aged 10-17 years with multiple sclerosis. The chain joins TRBV12-3 or TRBV12-4 to TRBJ2-5; 7 nucleotides match TRBD2. CDR3 DNA sequence: TGTGCCAGCAGTTTAGAGTCACAGCGGGGTGAGACCCAGTACTTC. This sequence encodes CASSLESQRGETQYF.